This TCR beta chain was obtained from a study of Ad26.COV2.S vaccination and SARS-CoV-2 variants. Some clones are missing from TCRdb's copy, which holds only in-frame ones; the method was immunoSEQ multiplex PCR. The sample shows around 500,000 clones, 89% of them seen only once. Germline CDR1 MNHEY, CDR2 SMNVEV (reference sequence). CDR3 length equals 13 residues. V was trimmed by 9 bases and J by 0 bases, leaving 6 bases between them. Documented treatment: some 20 received Ad26.COV2.S at low or high dose, single or two shots; 5 received placebo; per-sample allocation not given. Sampling took place 63 days after the first vaccine or placebo injection. This clone has more than one count but fewer than ten. Other DNA sequences in this specimen translate into the identical CDR3.

The rearrangement joins TRBV27 to TRBJ1-6; D is uncertain. This receptor was taken from a person aged 18-60 years who received the Ad26.COV2.S COVID-19 vaccine or a placebo. Material: peripheral blood, obtained in a trial of Ad26.COV2.S vaccine versus placebo. In DNA form, the CDR3 reads TGTGCCAGTAAAAGCTCCTATAATTCACCCCTCCACTTT. Translation gives CASKSSYNSPLHF.